This TCR gamma chain was recorded in a study of intestinal T cells in coeliac disease. J lost 4 bases, V lost 5 bases, and 14 bases had no gene match. Germline-derived CDR1 and CDR2 are EGSTGY and YDSYTSSV. The CDR3 loop spans 15 amino acids. For each case, the template was genomic DNA from ten roughly 5-µm formalin-fixed paraffin-embedded scrolls. The TRG library came from 150 to 200 ng of biopsy DNA amplified with LymphoTrack primers. TCRdb re-identified clones in the multiplex PCR reads via CATT. The sample lists around 970 gamma-chain clones, about 52% occurring once. Sequenced input: a duodenal biopsy. The rearrangement uses TRGV4 and TRGJ1 or TRGJ2. The sequence derives from a human donor with celiac disease. In nucleotides, the CDR3 is TGTGCCACCTGGGGATGTGCCCTCCTGTATTATAAGAAACTCTTT. As protein: CATWGCALLYYKKLF.